Presented here are 21 T cell receptor beta chains from one specimen sequenced in a study of T cell repertoires in cytomegalovirus infection. From the reads, TCRdb called clonotypes with MiXCR, one entry per CDR3 protein. The table records 300,000 to 400,000 distinct CDR3 sequences, around 9.5% of them present only once. Sequences were obtained from PBMCs. The origin of the receptors is a human donor in good health (CMV status not recorded). Some clones in this sample may be carry-over from other donors' samples.

This clonotype was counted many times. The chain combines TRBV24-1 with TRBJ1-2, with D possibly matching TRBD1 (6 bases). The CDR3 length is 17 residues. Looked up from germline, CDR1 is KGHDR and CDR2 is SFDVKD. Trimming removed 4 bases from V and 0 bases from J, with 17 bases in between. The DNA of the CDR3 is TGTGCCACCAGTGACCCTCGCCCGGGACAATCTAACTATGGCTACACCTTC. Its protein product is CATSDPRPGQSNYGYTF.

This clonotype occurred many times. The chain has TRBV7-9 and TRBJ2-7, with TRBD1 matching over 7 bases. The CDR3 loop spans 13 amino acids. The germline gives CDR1 SEHNR, CDR2 FQNEAQ (reference sequence). Trimming cost V 7 bases and J 4 bases; bases outside gene matches: 7. The CDR3 loop reads CASTDDRAYEQYF. The CDR3 DNA reads TGTGCCAGCACCGACGACAGGGCTTACGAGCAGTACTTC.

In its sample, this clonotype was seen many times. The chain recombines TRBV7-2 with TRBJ2-1; D is possibly TRBD2 (6 bases). CDR3 length: 18 amino acids. V was shortened by 1 base and J by 9 bases, with 25 bases between the two germline ends. CDR1 is SGHTA and CDR2 is FQGNSA in the germline V gene. The CDR3 spells CASSLVKGTSLAGTEQFF. CDR3 in DNA: TGTGCCAGCAGCTTAGTAAAGGGGACCTCCCTGGCGGGAACTGAGCAGTTCTTC.

This clonotype was seen many times. The chain couples TRBV7-2 to TRBJ2-7, with D perhaps being TRBD1 or TRBD2 (6 bases each). V gave up 3 bases and J gave up 7 bases, with 13 bases separating them. The CDR3 runs 13 residues. Germline CDR1 is SGHTA and CDR2 is FQGNSA. The CDR3 sequence is CASSFGGPPEQYF. The CDR3 region has the DNA TGTGCCAGCAGCTTCGGGGGCCCCCCTGAGCAGTACTTC.

This clonotype was counted between two and nine times. V gene TRBV28 combines with J gene TRBJ1-4; D remains ambiguous. The CDR3 covers 13 residues. Germline loops: CDR1 MDHEN, CDR2 SYDVKM. The ends were cut back, 6 bases at V and 14 bases at J, with 19 bases in the middle. The CDR3 nucleotides are TGTGCCAGCAGCTCCCCCCCCCGAGGATTCCTGTTTTTT. It yields the protein CASSSPPRGFLFF.

This clonotype showed up many times. The gene calls are TRBV7-2 and TRBJ2-3; 15 bases match TRBD2. Germline V gene data show CDR1 as SGHTA and CDR2 as FQGNSA. The CDR3 has 17 residues. Trimming at V came to 6 bases and at J to 1 base, leaving 5 bases not matched to a gene. The CDR3 sequence: CASRRTSGGARTDTQYF. The DNA of the CDR3 is TGTGCCAGCAGGCGGACTAGCGGGGGGGCTCGCACAGATACGCAGTATTTT.

This clonotype appeared a single time. One end of the junction is discordant with germline, which a read error may explain. This chain links TRBV27 with TRBJ1-2; 8 bases align to TRBD1. This CDR3 region has 12 residues. CDR1 is MNHEY and CDR2 is SMNVEV in the germline V gene (reference sequence). The CDR3 coding sequence is TGTACCAGCAGTACAGGGGGCTATGGCTACACCTTC. Residues: CTSSTGGYGYTF.

This clonotype has just a few counts. The CDR3 loop is CASSYSRQMYTEAFF. The CDR3 DNA reads as TGTGCCAGCAGTTACTCGAGGCAAATGTACACTGAAGCTTTCTTT. The V and J genes are TRBV6-2 or TRBV6-3 and TRBJ1-1; D unresolved. From germline, CDR1 is MNHEY and CDR2 SVGEGT. This CDR3 has 15 residues. V was trimmed by 0 bases and J by 3 bases, leaving 11 bases between them.

This clonotype came up many times. The CDR3 loop is CASSFGLAEETQYF. The DNA for the CDR3 is TGTGCCAGCAGTTTCGGGCTAGCGGAAGAGACCCAGTACTTC. The chain joins TRBV28 to TRBJ2-5, with 7 bases matching TRBD2. The length of the CDR3 is 14 residues. Germline trimming cut 3 bases from V and 3 bases from J; bases unmatched to any gene: 4. From germline, CDR1 is MDHEN and CDR2 SYDVKM.

This chain joins TRBV20-1 and TRBJ2-5, with D tentatively TRBD2 (5 bases). The CDR3 extends over 15 amino acids. Germline V gives CDR1 DFQATT, CDR2 SNEGSKA (reference sequence). The V and J ends lost 6 bases and 2 bases respectively, with 19 bases between them. This CDR3 is CSARARRGVQETQYF. For the CDR3, the DNA is TGCAGTGCAAGGGCCCGTCGGGGAGTACAAGAGACCCAGTACTTC.

The J gene is TRBJ2-1, the V gene TRBV6-2 or TRBV6-3, with 11 bases lining up with TRBD1. The V gene end was trimmed by 8 bases and the J gene end by 6 bases; junction bases not matched to a gene: 9. The CDR3 sequence is 15 residues long. Looked up from germline, CDR1 is MNHEY and CDR2 is SVGEGT. CDR3 amino acids: CASSLTGTGGNEQFF. CDR3 nucleotides: TGTGCCAGCTCTCTGACCGGGACAGGGGGCAATGAGCAGTTCTTC.

This clonotype was counted a few times. The rearrangement uses TRBV7-6 and TRBJ2-5, with TRBD2 matching 10 bases. CDR1 and CDR2 from the germline V gene are SGHVS and FNYEAQ. Losses at the gene ends were 5 bases for V and 1 base for J; bases not matched to a gene: 7. The length of the CDR3 is 16 residues. CDR3 sequence: CASSPLAGGPQETQYF. CDR3 DNA: TGTGCCAGCAGCCCCTTAGCGGGGGGCCCCCAAGAGACCCAGTACTTC.

This clonotype was observed at least ten times. The chain uses TRBV7-2 and TRBJ1-6; 9 bases are shared with TRBD1. Germline CDR1 and CDR2: SGHTA and FQGNSA. The CDR3 has 18 residues. The ends lost 1 base at V and 13 bases at J; junction bases unmatched: 17. CDR3 amino acids: CASSLVGQGLGAGFPLHF. In DNA, the CDR3 is TGTGCCAGCAGCTTAGTTGGACAGGGGCTGGGGGCGGGATTTCCCCTCCACTTT. Variable domain in full (rest from reference TRBV7-2 and TRBJ1-6): GAGVSQSPSNKVTEKGKDVELRCDPISGHTALYWYRQSLGQGLEFLIYFQGNSAPDKSGLPSDRFSAERTGGSVSTLTIQRTQQEDSAVYLCASSLVGQGLGAGFPLHFGNGTRLTVT.

This sequence joins TRBV29-1 and TRBJ2-7; D gene ambiguous. Trimming took off 4 bases at V and 4 bases at J, with 11 bases between the two ends. Germline lookup yields CDR1 SQVTM and CDR2 ANQGSEA. CDR3 size: 12 residues. CDR3 sequence reads: CSVVHSNYEQYF. The CDR3 nucleotides are TGCAGCGTTGTCCACAGTAATTACGAGCAGTACTTC.

There are a few counts of this clonotype. The rearrangement links TRBV25-1 to TRBJ2-5; D gene ambiguous. The CDR3 runs 15 residues. V was shortened by 3 bases and J by 4 bases, with 15 bases between the two germline ends. Germline assignment: CDR1 MGHDK and CDR2 SYGVNS. CDR3 nucleotides: TGTGCCAGCAGTGAGTCACTCGCGAGAGTAGAGACCCAGTACTTC. Protein sequence: CASSESLARVETQYF. The entire variable domain, with the rest obtained from reference TRBV25-1 and TRBJ2-5, is as follows: EADIYQTPRYLVIGTGKKITLECSQTMGHDKMYWYQQDPGMELHLIHYSYGVNSTEKGDLSSESTVSRIRTEHFPLTLESARPSHTSQYLCASSESLARVETQYFGPGTRLLVL.

The genes are TRBV11-2 and TRBJ2-2; D is perhaps TRBD1 or TRBD2 (7 bases each). The CDR3 totals 16 residues. The germline V gene encodes CDR1 SGHAT and CDR2 FQNNGV. V lost 7 bases and J 1 base, leaving 16 bases between the germline ends. CDR3 amino acids: CASTASGGVNTGELFF. The CDR3 nucleotides read TGTGCCAGCACAGCCTCAGGGGGGGTGAACACCGGGGAGCTGTTTTTT.

The chain has TRBV7-9 and TRBJ1-2; a weak D match, TRBD1 (5 bases). Trimming removed 0 bases from V and 4 bases from J, with 9 bases in between. Per the germline V gene, CDR1 is SEHNR and CDR2 is FQNEAQ (reference sequence). CDR3 length equals 14 residues. Here the CDR3 reads CASSLALDSYGYTF. CDR3 bases: TGTGCCAGCAGCTTAGCGCTAGACAGCTATGGCTACACCTTC.

In its sample, this clonotype was seen a few times. This sequence joins TRBV24-1 and TRBJ2-1, with 10 bases lining up with TRBD2. The CDR3 has 16 amino acids. With V trimmed by 4 bases and J by 6 bases, 8 bases remained unmatched. The germline V gene has CDR1 KGHDR and CDR2 SFDVKD. CDR3 in amino acids: CATSDLRGLAVNEQFF. In DNA, the CDR3 is TGTGCCACCAGTGACTTACGAGGACTAGCGGTCAATGAGCAGTTCTTC.

V usage is TRBV10-3 and J usage is TRBJ2-5; TRBD1 matches at 10 bases. The germline V gene has CDR1 ENHRY and CDR2 SYGVKD. The ends lost 2 bases at V and 4 bases at J; junction bases unmatched: 19. This CDR3 contains 20 residues. The CDR3 protein is CAISEGQGEIKLQDRETQYF. CDR3 nucleotide sequence: TGTGCCATCAGTGAGGGACAGGGGGAAATCAAGCTACAAGACCGAGAGACCCAGTACTTC.

There are a few counts of this clonotype. J is TRBJ2-5 and V is TRBV4-3; D possibly uses TRBD1 or TRBD2 (6 bases each). The V gene lost 4 bases and the J gene lost 7 bases, with 22 bases spanning the gap. The CDR3 runs 16 residues. Germline assignment: CDR1 LGHNA and CDR2 YSLEER. CDR3 region: CASSPLRDGGGRTQYF. The CDR3 DNA sequence: TGCGCCAGCAGCCCCCTCAGGGACGGAGGGGGTCGGACCCAGTACTTC.

This clonotype has ten or more counts. The chain couples TRBV4-3 to TRBJ2-6; D is unresolved. CDR3 length equals 16 residues. Trimming took 0 bases from V and 2 from J, leaving 8 bases between them. Per the germline V gene, CDR1 is LGHNA and CDR2 is YSLEER. The CDR3 sequence: CASSQDQATGANVLTF. CDR3 DNA sequence: TGCGCCAGCAGCCAAGATCAAGCAACTGGGGCCAACGTCCTGACTTTC.